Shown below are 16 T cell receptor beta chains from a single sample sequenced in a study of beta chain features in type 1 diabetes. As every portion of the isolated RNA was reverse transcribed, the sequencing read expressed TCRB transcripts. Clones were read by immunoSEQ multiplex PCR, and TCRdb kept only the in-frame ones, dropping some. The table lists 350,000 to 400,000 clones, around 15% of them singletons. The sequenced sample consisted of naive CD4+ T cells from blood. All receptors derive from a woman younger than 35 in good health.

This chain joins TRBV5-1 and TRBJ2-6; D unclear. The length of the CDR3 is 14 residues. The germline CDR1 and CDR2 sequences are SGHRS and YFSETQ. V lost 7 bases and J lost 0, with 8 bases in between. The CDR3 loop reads CASLPDSGANVLTF. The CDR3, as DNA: TGCGCCAGCCTGCCAGACTCTGGGGCCAACGTCCTGACTTTC. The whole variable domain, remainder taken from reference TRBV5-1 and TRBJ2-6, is KAGVTQTPRYLIKTRGQQVTLSCSPISGHRSVSWYQQTPGQGLQFLFEYFSETQRNKGNFPGRFSGRQFSNSRSEMNVSTLELGDSALYLCASLPDSGANVLTFGAGSRLTVL.

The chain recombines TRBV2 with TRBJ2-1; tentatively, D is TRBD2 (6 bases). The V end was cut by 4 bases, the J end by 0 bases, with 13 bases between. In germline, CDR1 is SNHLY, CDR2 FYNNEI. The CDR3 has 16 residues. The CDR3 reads CASSGWLANSYNEQFF. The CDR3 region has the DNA TGTGCCAGCAGTGGCTGGCTAGCGAACTCCTACAATGAGCAGTTCTTC.

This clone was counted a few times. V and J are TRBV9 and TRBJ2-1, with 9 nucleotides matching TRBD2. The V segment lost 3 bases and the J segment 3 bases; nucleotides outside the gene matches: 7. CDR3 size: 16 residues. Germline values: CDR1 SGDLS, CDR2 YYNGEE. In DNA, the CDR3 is TGTGCCAGCAGCGAGCGGGCTAGCGGGATCTACAATGAGCAGTTCTTC. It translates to CASSERASGIYNEQFF.

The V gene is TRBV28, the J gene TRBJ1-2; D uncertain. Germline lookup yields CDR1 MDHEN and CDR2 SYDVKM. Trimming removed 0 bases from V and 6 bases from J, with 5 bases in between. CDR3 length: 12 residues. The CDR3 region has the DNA TGTGCCAGCAGTTTATGGTTAGATGGCTACACCTTC. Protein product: CASSLWLDGYTF.

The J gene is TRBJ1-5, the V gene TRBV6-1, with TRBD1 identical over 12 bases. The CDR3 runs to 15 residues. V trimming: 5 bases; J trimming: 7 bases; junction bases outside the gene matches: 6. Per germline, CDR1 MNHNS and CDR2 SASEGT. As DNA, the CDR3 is TGTGCCAGCAGTTCCGGGACAGGGGGCCGCCAGCCCCAGCATTTT. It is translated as CASSSGTGGRQPQHF.

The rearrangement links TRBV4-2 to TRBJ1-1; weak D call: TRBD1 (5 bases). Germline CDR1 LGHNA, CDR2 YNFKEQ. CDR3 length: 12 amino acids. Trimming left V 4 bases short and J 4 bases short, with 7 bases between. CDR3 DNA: TGTGCCAGCAGCCGCCAGGGCACTGAAGCTTTCTTT. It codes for CASSRQGTEAFF.

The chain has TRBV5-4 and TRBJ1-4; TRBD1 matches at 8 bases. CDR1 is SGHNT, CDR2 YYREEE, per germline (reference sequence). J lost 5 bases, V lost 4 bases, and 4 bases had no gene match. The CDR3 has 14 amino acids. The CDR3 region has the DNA TGTGCCAGCAGCCCCGACAGGGGAAATGAAAAACTGTTTTTT. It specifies CASSPDRGNEKLFF. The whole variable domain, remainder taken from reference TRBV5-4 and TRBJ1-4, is ETGVTQSPTHLIKTRGQQVTLRCSSQSGHNTVSWYQQALGQGPQFIFQYYREEENGRGNFPPRFSGLQFPNYSSELNVNALELDDSALYLCASSPDRGNEKLFFGSGTQLSVL.

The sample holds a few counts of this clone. CDR3 sequence: CASSQQGAVNNEQFF. In DNA form, the CDR3 reads TGTGCCAGCAGCCAACAAGGGGCTGTTAACAATGAGCAGTTCTTC. The J gene is TRBJ2-1, the V gene TRBV4-2, with D possibly TRBD1 on 5 matching bases. Germline assignment: CDR1 LGHNA and CDR2 YNFKEQ. V was trimmed by 2 bases and J by 5 bases, leaving 13 bases between them. This CDR3 is 15 amino acids long.

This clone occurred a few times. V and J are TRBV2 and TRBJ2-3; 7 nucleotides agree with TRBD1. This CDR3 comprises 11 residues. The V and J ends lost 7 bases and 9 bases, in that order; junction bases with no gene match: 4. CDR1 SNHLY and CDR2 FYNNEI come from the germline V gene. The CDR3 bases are TGTGCCAGCACACCGGGACAGACGCAGTATTTT. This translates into CASTPGQTQYF.

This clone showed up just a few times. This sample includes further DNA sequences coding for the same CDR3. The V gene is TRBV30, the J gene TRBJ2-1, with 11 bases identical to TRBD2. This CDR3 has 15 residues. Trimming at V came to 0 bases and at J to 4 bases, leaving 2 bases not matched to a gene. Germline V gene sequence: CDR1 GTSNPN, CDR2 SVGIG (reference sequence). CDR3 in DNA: TGTGCCTGGAGTGTCGGGACTAGCGGATACAATGAGCAGTTCTTC. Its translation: CAWSVGTSGYNEQFF.

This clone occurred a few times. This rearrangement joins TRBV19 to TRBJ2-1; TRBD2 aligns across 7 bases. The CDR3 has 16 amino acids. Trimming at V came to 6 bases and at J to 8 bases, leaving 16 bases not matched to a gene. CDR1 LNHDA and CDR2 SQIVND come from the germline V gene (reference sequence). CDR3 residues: CASRPSGLEGRDEQFF. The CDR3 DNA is TGTGCCAGTAGGCCCTCCGGACTAGAGGGGCGAGATGAGCAGTTCTTC.

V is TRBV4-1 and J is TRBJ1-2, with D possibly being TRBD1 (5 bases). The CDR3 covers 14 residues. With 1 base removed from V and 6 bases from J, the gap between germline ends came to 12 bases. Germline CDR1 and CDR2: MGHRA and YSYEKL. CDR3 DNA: TGCGCCAGCAGCCAAGGTCGGGGGTACGATGGCTACACCTTC. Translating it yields CASSQGRGYDGYTF.

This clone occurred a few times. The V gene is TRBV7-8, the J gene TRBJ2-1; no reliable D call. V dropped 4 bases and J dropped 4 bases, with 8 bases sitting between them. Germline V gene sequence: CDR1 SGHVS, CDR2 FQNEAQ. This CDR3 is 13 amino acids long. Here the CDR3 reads CASSSTRYNEQFF. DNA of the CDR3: TGTGCCAGCAGCTCCACTCGGTACAATGAGCAGTTCTTC.

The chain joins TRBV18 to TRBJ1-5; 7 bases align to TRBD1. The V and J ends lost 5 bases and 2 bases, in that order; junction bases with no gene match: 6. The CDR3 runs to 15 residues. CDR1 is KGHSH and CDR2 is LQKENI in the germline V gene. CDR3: CASSSTGLGNQPQHF. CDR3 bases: TGTGCCAGCTCATCGACAGGGTTGGGCAATCAGCCCCAGCATTTT.

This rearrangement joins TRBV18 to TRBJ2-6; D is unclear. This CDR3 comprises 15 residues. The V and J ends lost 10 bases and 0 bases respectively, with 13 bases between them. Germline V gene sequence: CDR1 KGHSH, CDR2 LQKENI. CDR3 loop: CATSQTSSGANVLTF. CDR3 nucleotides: TGTGCCACCTCCCAAACTTCCTCTGGGGCCAACGTCCTGACTTTC.

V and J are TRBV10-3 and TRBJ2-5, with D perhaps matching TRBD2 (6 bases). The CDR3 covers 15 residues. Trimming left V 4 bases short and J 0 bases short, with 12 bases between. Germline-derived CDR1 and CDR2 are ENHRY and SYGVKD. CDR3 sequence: CAISVRGMDQETQYF. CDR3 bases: TGTGCCATCAGTGTGCGCGGGATGGACCAAGAGACCCAGTACTTC.